This TCR beta chain was identified in a study of T cells in Graves' hyperthyroidism and ophthalmopathy. It was RNA transcripts that yielded the amplified TCR beta CDR3 regions. HTBI primers were employed in a first-round RT-PCR of the TCR CDR3. TCRdb called the multiplex PCR reads again in MiXCR, with one record for every CDR3 protein. Of hundreds of thousands of distinct CDR3 sequences listed, roughly 17% are singletons. In its sample, this clonotype was seen many times. Per germline, CDR1 GTSNPN and CDR2 SVGIG (reference sequence). CDR3 length equals 13 residues. V was trimmed by 0 bases and J by 4 bases, leaving 9 bases between them.

The sample consisted of blood. The chain couples TRBV30 to TRBJ1-1, with D hard to call. This TCR was sampled from a woman aged 25 to 39 with Graves' hyperthyroidism. The CDR3 coding sequence is TGTGCCTGGAGTGTAAGGCTACTCACTGAAGCTTTCTTT. Its protein is CAWSVRLLTEAFF.